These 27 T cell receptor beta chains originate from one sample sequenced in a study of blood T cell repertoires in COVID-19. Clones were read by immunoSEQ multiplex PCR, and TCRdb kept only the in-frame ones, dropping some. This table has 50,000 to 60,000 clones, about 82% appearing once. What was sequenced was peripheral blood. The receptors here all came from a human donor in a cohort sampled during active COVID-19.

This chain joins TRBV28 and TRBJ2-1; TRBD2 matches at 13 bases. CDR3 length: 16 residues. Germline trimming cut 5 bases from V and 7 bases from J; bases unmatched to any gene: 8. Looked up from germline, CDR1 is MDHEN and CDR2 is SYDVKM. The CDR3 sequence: CASSTRTSGRRNEQFF. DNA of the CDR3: TGTGCCAGCAGTACCAGGACTAGCGGGAGACGAAATGAGCAGTTCTTC.

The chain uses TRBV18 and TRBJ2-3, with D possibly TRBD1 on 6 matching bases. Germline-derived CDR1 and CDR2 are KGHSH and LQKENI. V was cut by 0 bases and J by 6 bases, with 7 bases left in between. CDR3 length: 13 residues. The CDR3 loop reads CASSPPGADTQYF. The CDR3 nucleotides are TGTGCCAGCTCACCACCGGGGGCCGATACGCAGTATTTT.

The CDR3 coding sequence is TGTGCCAGCAGCTTCCGACAGGGGGCCGGGAATAATTCACCCCTCCACTTT. This encodes CASSFRQGAGNNSPLHF. The chain combines TRBV13 with TRBJ1-6; 10 positions agree with TRBD1. The length of the CDR3 is 17 residues. Losses at the gene ends were 3 bases for V and 5 bases for J; bases not matched to a gene: 7. Germline assignment: CDR1 PRHDT and CDR2 FYEKMQ (reference sequence).

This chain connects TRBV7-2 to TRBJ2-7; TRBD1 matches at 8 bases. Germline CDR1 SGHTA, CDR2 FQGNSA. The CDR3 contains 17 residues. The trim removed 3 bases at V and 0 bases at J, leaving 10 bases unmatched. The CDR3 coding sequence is TGTGCCAGCAGCTTCAGCCGGACAGGGCGCAGCTCCTACGAGCAGTACTTC. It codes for CASSFSRTGRSSYEQYF.

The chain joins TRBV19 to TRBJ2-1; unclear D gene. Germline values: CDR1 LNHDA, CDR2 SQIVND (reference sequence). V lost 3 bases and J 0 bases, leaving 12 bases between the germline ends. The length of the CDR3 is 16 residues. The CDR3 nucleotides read TGTGCCAGTAGTATCAAAAGGCGGTCCTCCTACAATGAGCAGTTCTTC. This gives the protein CASSIKRRSSYNEQFF.

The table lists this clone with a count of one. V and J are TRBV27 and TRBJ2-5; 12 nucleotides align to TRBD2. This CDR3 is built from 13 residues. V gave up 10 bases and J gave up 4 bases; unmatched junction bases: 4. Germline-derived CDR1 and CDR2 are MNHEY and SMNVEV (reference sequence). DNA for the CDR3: TGTGCCACCTCGGGACTAGCGGGAGAGACCCAGTACTTC. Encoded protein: CATSGLAGETQYF.

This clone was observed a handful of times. CDR3 protein: CAWSVFSAEQPEAFF. The DNA for the CDR3 is TGTGCCTGGAGTGTATTTTCGGCGGAGCAGCCAGAAGCTTTCTTT. The chain links TRBV30 to TRBJ1-1; D is ambiguous. Trimming pared 0 bases from V and 8 bases from J, leaving 19 bases between. Germline-derived CDR1 and CDR2 are GTSNPN and SVGIG (reference sequence). CDR3 length: 15 amino acids.

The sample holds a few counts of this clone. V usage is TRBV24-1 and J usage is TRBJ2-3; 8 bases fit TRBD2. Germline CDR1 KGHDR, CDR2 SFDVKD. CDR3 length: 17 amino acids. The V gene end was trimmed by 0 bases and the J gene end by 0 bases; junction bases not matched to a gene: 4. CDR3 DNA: TGTGCCACCAGTGATTTGGGGCGGGAGGAGAGCACAGATACGCAGTATTTT. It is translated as CATSDLGREESTDTQYF.

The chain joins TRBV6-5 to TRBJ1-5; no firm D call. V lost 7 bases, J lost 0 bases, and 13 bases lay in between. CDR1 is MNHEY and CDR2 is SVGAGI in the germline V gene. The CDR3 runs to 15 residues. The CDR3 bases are TGTGCCAGCACATTGCGACAACTTAGCAATCAGCCCCAGCATTTT. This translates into CASTLRQLSNQPQHF.

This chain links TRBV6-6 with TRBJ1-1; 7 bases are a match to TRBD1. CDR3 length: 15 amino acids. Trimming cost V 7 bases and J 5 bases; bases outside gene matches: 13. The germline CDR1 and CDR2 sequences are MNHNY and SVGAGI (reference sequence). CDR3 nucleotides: TGTGCCAGCACCTTATCGGGACAGAGAAAGACTGAAGCTTTCTTT. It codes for CASTLSGQRKTEAFF.

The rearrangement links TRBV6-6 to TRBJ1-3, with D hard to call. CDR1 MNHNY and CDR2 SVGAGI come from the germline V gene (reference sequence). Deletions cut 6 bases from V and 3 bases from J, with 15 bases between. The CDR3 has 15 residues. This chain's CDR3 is CASRIDPGDGNTIYF. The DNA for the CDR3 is TGTGCCAGCAGGATTGACCCGGGTGATGGAAACACCATATATTTT.

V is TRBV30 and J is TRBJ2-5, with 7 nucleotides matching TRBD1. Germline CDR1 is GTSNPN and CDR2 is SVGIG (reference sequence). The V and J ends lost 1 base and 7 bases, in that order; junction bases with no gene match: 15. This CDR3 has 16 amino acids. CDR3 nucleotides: TGTGCCTGGAGTGGAGTAGGTGGGGTTGCAGGGGGGACCCAGTACTTC. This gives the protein CAWSGVGGVAGGTQYF.

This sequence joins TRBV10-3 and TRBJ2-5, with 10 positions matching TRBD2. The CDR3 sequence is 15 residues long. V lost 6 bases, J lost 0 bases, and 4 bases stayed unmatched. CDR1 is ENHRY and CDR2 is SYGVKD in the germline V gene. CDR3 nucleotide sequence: TGTGCCATCAGCTTGGGACTAGCGAACCAAGAGACCCAGTACTTC. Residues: CAISLGLANQETQYF.

CDR3 DNA sequence: TGTGCCAGCAGTCCAAGGGGTTCCATCCAGCCCCAGCATTTT. It codes for CASSPRGSIQPQHF. The rearrangement joins TRBV6-5 to TRBJ1-5; weak D call: TRBD1 (5 bases). The CDR3 has 14 amino acids. V was pared by 5 bases and J by 7 bases, with 15 bases between. Germline values: CDR1 MNHEY, CDR2 SVGAGI.

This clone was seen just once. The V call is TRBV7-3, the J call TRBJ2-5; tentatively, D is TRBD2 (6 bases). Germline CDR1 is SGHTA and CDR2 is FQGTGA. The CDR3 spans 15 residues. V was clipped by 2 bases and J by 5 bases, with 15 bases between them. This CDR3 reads CASSLGPKAGETQYF. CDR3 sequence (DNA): TGTGCCAGCAGCTTAGGTCCCAAGGCGGGGGAGACCCAGTACTTC.

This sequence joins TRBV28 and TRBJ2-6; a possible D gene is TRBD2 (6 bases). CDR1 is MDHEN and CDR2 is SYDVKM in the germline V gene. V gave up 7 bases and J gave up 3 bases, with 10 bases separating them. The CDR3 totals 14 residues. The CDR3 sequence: CASMEGRGANVLTF. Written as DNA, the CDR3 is TGTGCCAGCATGGAGGGGCGTGGGGCCAACGTCCTGACTTTC.

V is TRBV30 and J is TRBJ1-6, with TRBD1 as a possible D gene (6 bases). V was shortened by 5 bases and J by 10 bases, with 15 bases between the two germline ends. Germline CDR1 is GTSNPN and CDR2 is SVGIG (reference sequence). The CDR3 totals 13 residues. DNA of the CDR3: TGTGCCTGGTCCCAGGGGAGGGAGTCACCCCTCCACTTT. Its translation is CAWSQGRESPLHF.

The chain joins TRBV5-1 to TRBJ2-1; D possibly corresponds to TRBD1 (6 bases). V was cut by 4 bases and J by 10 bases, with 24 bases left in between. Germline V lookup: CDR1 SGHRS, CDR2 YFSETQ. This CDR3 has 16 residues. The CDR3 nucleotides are TGCGCCAGCAGCCGTACCACTCCAGGAACAGGGACGGAGCAGTTCTTC. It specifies CASSRTTPGTGTEQFF.

Here the CDR3 DNA reads TGTGCCAGCCGTCCCGTCGGGTGGGGGACTAGTCTTTGGGAGACCCAGTACTTC. It is translated as CASRPVGWGTSLWETQYF. This chain connects TRBV27 to TRBJ2-5; TRBD2 agrees at 8 bases. The germline CDR1 and CDR2 sequences are MNHEY and SMNVEV (reference sequence). The length of the CDR3 is 18 residues. Trimming cost V 8 bases and J 5 bases; bases outside gene matches: 22.

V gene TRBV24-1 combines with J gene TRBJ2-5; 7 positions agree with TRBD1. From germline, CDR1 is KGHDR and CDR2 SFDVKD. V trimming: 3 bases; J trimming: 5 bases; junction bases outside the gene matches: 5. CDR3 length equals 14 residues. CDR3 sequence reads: CATSDTRGFETQYF. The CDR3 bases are TGTGCCACCAGTGATACCAGGGGGTTCGAGACCCAGTACTTC.

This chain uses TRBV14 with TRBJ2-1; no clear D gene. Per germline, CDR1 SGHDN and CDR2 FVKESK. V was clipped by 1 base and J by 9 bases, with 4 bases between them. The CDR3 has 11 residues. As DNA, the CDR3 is TGTGCCAGCAGCCAAGGACTTGAGCAGTTCTTC. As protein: CASSQGLEQFF.

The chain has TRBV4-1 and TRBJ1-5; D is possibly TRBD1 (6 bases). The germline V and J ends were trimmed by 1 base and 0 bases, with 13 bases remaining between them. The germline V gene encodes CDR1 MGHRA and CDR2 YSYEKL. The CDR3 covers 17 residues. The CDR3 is CASSQGGGGYSNQPQHF. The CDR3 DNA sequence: TGCGCCAGCAGCCAAGGGGGAGGGGGATATAGCAATCAGCCCCAGCATTTT.

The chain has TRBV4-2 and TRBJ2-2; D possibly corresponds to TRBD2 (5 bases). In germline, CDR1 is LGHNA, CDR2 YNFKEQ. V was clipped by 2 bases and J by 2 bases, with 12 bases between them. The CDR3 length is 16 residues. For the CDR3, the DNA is TGTGCCAGCAGCCAAAACGCGGGCCCAAACACCGGGGAGCTGTTTTTT. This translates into CASSQNAGPNTGELFF.

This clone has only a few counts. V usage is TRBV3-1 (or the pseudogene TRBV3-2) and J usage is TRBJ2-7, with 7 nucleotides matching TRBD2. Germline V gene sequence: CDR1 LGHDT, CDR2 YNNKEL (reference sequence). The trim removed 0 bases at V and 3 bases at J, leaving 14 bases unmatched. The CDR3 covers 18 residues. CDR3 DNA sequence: TGTGCCAGCAGCCAAGATCATCGGGCTAGCGGTGCCTTCTACGAGCAGTACTTC. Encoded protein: CASSQDHRASGAFYEQYF.

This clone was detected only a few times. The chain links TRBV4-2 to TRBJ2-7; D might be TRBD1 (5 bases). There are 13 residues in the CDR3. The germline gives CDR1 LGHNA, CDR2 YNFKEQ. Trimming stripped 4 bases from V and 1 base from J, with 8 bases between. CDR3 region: CASSPTGSYEQYF. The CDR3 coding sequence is TGTGCCAGCAGCCCCACAGGTTCCTACGAGCAGTACTTC.

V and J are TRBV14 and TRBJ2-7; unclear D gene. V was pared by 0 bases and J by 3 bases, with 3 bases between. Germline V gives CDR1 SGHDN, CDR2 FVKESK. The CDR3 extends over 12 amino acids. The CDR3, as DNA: TGTGCCAGCAGCCAAGACTACTACGAGCAGTACTTC. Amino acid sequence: CASSQDYYEQYF.

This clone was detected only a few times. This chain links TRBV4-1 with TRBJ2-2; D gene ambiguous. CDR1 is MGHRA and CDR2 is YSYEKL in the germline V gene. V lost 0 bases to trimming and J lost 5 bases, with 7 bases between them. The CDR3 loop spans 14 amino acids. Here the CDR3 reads CASSQDRSTGELFF. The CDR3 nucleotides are TGCGCCAGCAGCCAAGACAGGTCAACCGGGGAGCTGTTTTTT.